This paragraph covers one TCR beta chain sequence. The antigen is undetermined. After constant-region reverse-primer amplification, full-length variable regions underwent semi-nested PCR with Nested Universal Primer A. In TCRdb, the 5' RACE reads were re-called with MiXCR into one record per CDR3 protein. The sample includes 10,000 to 13,000 distinct CDR3 sequences, more than 15% of them seen just once. Study-wide results and limits: Tumor memory CD4+ T cell TCR gene usage clustered with blood and lymph node memory CD4+ cells and lymph node naive CD4+ cells. Tumor Treg TCRs overlapped most with tumor naive CD4+ cells. Whole repertoires were not studied in the larger cohort, only one V-J beta rearrangement.

The CDR3 loop spans 15 amino acids. V was shortened by 1 base and J by 1 base, with 9 bases between the two germline ends. Looked up from germline, CDR1 is SEHNR and CDR2 is FQNEAQ (reference sequence). Treg sorting used a CD4+CD25+CD127-/low gate. The clonotype was recovered from a female donor with breast cancer. The chain employs TRBV7-9 and TRBJ2-3, with D uncertain. The sequenced sample was Tregs sorted from a lymph node. CDR3 bases: TGTGCCAGCAGCTTAGGATATGGCGGCACAGATACGCAGTATTTT. Protein: CASSLGYGGTDTQYF.